This T cell receptor beta chain was sequenced in a study of CD8 T cells in ankylosing spondylitis. The TCR beta libraries were generated through quantitative 5'-RACE incorporating molecular barcodes. TCRdb re-called the 5' RACE reads through MiXCR, storing one row per CDR3 protein. The sample has 300,000 to 400,000 distinct CDR3 sequences, approximately 14% seen once; the top ten hold about 1%. Regarding the study as a whole: From matched ankylosing spondylitis synovial fluid, disease-linked clones were reportedly recovered at significantly enriched levels. Some of the motif variants had earlier been found in reactive arthritis patients' fluid and blood.

Germline V gene sequence: CDR1 MNHNS, CDR2 SASEGT. The V gene end was trimmed by 6 bases and the J gene end by 6 bases; junction bases not matched to a gene: 11. CDR3 length equals 16 residues. Note on this clonotype: Its specificity is not known.

J is TRBJ2-3 and V is TRBV6-1, with 11 bases lining up with TRBD2. The specimen sequenced was blood, either unsorted or a sorted T cell fraction (not recorded which). This clonotype was obtained from a male donor with ankylosing spondylitis or in good health (not recorded which). The CDR3 DNA is TGTGCCAGCAGGAGGGAGTCGGCTAGCGGGAGGGATACGCAGTATTTT. Translated, it gives CASRRESASGRDTQYF.